This paragraph reports one T cell receptor (beta chain). No cognate antigen has been identified for it. Nothing much larger sits one base from this clone, and base qualities are not available. The time point tag for this specimen amounts to: cells obtained before transplantation from donor or recipient. CD3+CD4+ and CD3+CD8+ populations were FACS-sorted from unstimulated pre-transplant donor and recipient cells taken from spleen or lymph nodes. These data originate in a study of graft-versus-host responses after intestinal transplantation (dated by TCRdb to the early 2020s). For the wider study: Multivisceral, liver-intestinal, or isolated intestinal transplants were received by the recipients. Every recipient was given anti-thymocyte globulin induction, followed by roughly 3 years of maintenance tacrolimus and steroids. Graft-versus-host and host-versus-graft alloreactive T cell clones were tracked in the graft, circulation and bone marrow after intestinal transplantation using bulk TCR-beta CDR3 sequencing. Alloreactive clones were identified by sequencing pre-transplant mixed lymphocyte reaction products and comparing them with unstimulated pre-transplant donor and recipient T cells. Of the 20 to 30 intestinal transplant recipients enrolled in the cohort, one of whom was a retransplant, 3 patients without pretransplant specimens were excluded. A peak of at least 4% donor T cells among recipient peripheral blood mononuclear cells was the definition used for donor T cell macrochimerism. Rather than being sequenced by the commercial service, samples from three later patients were sequenced in-house on an Illumina MiSeq and processed with MiXCR.

The CDR3 starts with the cysteine, ends with the phenylalanine, and has 15 residues. Just the 45-base CDR3 DNA is kept, in frame starting at base 1. According to the germline V gene, CDR1 reads LGHNA and CDR2 reads YSLEER. The V end gives up 5 bases and the J end 1 base, leaving 4 bases in the junction not matched to a gene. The library was produced with the immunoSEQ multiplex PCR assay. For most patients, genomic DNA was isolated using the Qiagen DNeasy Blood and Tissue Kit and was shipped frozen to Adaptive Biotechnologies for TCR sequencing. Adaptive Biotechnologies carried out high-throughput TCR-beta CDR3 sequencing of genomic DNA for most patients. For the original study's pipeline: TCR sequencing data for approximately 17 patients were retrieved from Adaptive's ImmunoSEQ software; a few other patients were processed with MiXCR and VDJtools. CD4 versus CD8 sorting errors were corrected by removing sequences found in both subsets at a frequency ratio below 5:1. Because the origin of CDR3 nucleotide sequences shared between donor and recipient could not be assigned, those sequences were removed. At least 2-fold expansion over unstimulated cells and a minimum CFSE-low frequency of 0.002% (template counts) or 0.001% (read counts) were required for clones to be classified as alloreactive. Clones were considered mappable if detected in sequenced pre-transplant spleen, lymph node, or MLR CFSE-low populations of the donor or recipient. Cumulative frequency of alloreactive clones was calculated as a percentage of all sequences weighted by copy number. TCRdb provides this immuneACCESS table in a form limited to in-frame rearrangements. Some clones are lacking; in checked studies, under half of them reflect an unresolved V gene, and why the rest are absent is not known. That table is the source of V, J and clone size, and D and trimming were worked out from the DNA. Counted in this sample were roughly 75,000 clones; 91% of them appeared once. Jointly, the top ten make up less than 0.1% of the sample.

Here is what the overall study found, with its caveats: Early after transplant, peak levels of circulating GvH clones were found to be associated with declines in HvG clones. GvH clones were detected in recipient bone marrow, and some of these GvH clones were observed earlier in ileal mucosa or blood, consistent with an intestinal mucosal origin. The relatively low number and heterogeneity of intestinal transplant patients limited the conclusions. High GvH to HvG T cell clonal ratios were observed in the allografts of patients with donor T cell macrochimerism.

The TCR was taken from a human donor who received an intestinal transplant. The V and J segments used are TRBV4-3 and TRBJ2-3, with 9 central nucleotides matching TRBD1. The sequencing here drew on unstimulated CD4+ T cells sorted from spleen or lymph node cells, taken before intestinal transplant. The DNA sequence reads TGCGCCAGCAGCGTCCGGGACAGGGGCACAGATACGCAGTATTTT. This encodes CASSVRDRGTDTQYF.